This entry describes one T cell receptor beta chain. The data originate from a study of blood T cell repertoires in COVID-19. Data came from immunoSEQ multiplex PCR; TCRdb stores just in-frame clones and leaves some out. The sample records more than 100,000 clones, roughly four fifths being singletons. The CDR3 totals 14 residues. The germline CDR1 and CDR2 sequences are KGHSH and LQKENI. Trimming left V 3 bases short and J 1 base short, with 6 bases between. The chain carries TRBV18 and TRBJ1-4; D might be TRBD1 (5 bases). This TCR was recovered from a woman between 50 and 59 years old with acute or convalescent COVID-19. The sequencing input was peripheral blood. CDR3 amino acids: CASSPQGTNEKLFF. Here the CDR3 DNA reads TGTGCCAGCTCACCCCAGGGAACTAATGAAAAACTGTTTTTT.